Following are 26 T cell receptor beta chains from one sample sequenced in a study of graft-versus-host responses after intestinal transplantation. No cognate antigen is known for these TCRs. Assay: immunoSEQ multiplex PCR; the TCRdb copy retains only in-frame clones and omits some. This repertoire shows approximately 68,000 clones, nearly 90% found once; its top ten account for about 4.3%. Source: unstimulated CD8+ T cells sorted from spleen or lymph node cells, taken before transplant. These receptors came from a human donor who was the organ donor for an intestinal transplant.

The rearrangement joins TRBV27 to TRBJ2-3, with D tentatively TRBD2 (6 bases). The V end was cut by 6 bases, the J end by 0 bases, with 16 bases between. Per germline, CDR1 MNHEY and CDR2 SMNVEV (reference sequence). CDR3 length: 16 residues. The DNA for the CDR3 is TGTGCCAGCAGACCTAGACTAGGTTCTAGCACAGATACGCAGTATTTT. Its protein product is CASRPRLGSSTDTQYF.

This clone was picked up a small number of times. V and J are TRBV2 and TRBJ2-5; 7 nucleotides agree with TRBD1. This CDR3 region has 15 residues. The junction had 4 bases not matched to a gene; V was cut back by 3 bases and J by 0 bases. Germline V CDR1 and CDR2: SNHLY, FYNNEI. In DNA, the CDR3 is TGTGCCAGCAGTGACGGGACAGTATACCAAGAGACCCAGTACTTC. Its translation: CASSDGTVYQETQYF.

Written as DNA, the CDR3 is TGCGCCAGCAGCTGGCCCCTGACTAGCGGGGGGCCCGCGAACACCGGGGAGCTGTTTTTT. This translates into CASSWPLTSGGPANTGELFF. The chain is built from TRBV5-1 and TRBJ2-2, with 13 nucleotides matching TRBD2. Losses at the gene ends were 3 bases for V and 0 bases for J; bases not matched to a gene: 11. This CDR3 spans 20 amino acids. Germline loops: CDR1 SGHRS, CDR2 YFSETQ.

V and J are TRBV7-9 and TRBJ1-4, with D tentatively TRBD1 (5 bases). The CDR3 is 12 amino acids. CDR1 is SEHNR and CDR2 is FQNEAQ in the germline V gene (reference sequence). The V end lost 5 bases, the J end lost 8 bases, and 9 bases lay between the germline ends. The DNA for the CDR3 is TGTGCCAGCAGCACGACAGCCGAAAAACTGTTTTTT. Residues: CASSTTAEKLFF.

The V call is TRBV28, the J call TRBJ2-1; D unclear. The germline V and J ends were trimmed by 6 bases and 8 bases, with 17 bases remaining between them. This CDR3 has 14 residues. CDR1 is MDHEN and CDR2 is SYDVKM in the germline V gene. The CDR3 protein is CASSSRLRHDEQFF. CDR3 nucleotides: TGTGCCAGCAGCTCGCGATTGAGACACGATGAGCAGTTCTTC.

V usage is TRBV5-1 and J usage is TRBJ2-2; 9 nucleotides agree with TRBD2. J gave up 7 bases and V 6 bases, and 13 bases lay outside the gene matches. CDR3 length equals 16 residues. Germline V CDR1 and CDR2: SGHRS, YFSETQ. Written as DNA, the CDR3 is TGCGCCAGCAACGCAGCAGTAGCGGGGGACGGCGGGGAGCTGTTTTTT. Translating it yields CASNAAVAGDGGELFF.

The rearrangement links TRBV7-9 to TRBJ2-7; TRBD1 might be the D (6 bases). Germline V gene data show CDR1 as SEHNR and CDR2 as FQNEAQ (reference sequence). The CDR3 runs to 12 residues. Trimming stripped 1 base from V and 6 bases from J, with 7 bases between. Here the CDR3 DNA reads TGTGCCAGCAGCTTAGGGGGGCTCGAGCAGTACGTC. This codes for CASSLGGLEQYV.

The chain joins TRBV2 to TRBJ2-4; perhaps TRBD2 as D (5 bases). V lost 6 bases and J lost 0, with 24 bases in between. The CDR3 covers 19 residues. Looked up from germline, CDR1 is SNHLY and CDR2 is FYNNEI. The CDR3 nucleotides are TGTGCCAGCAGAGTAATCCTCCTCCGGGATCGCCTAGCCAAAAACATTCAGTACTTC. This translates into CASRVILLRDRLAKNIQYF.

The chain combines TRBV7-6 with TRBJ2-5; TRBD1 matches 7 bases. Germline lookup yields CDR1 SGHVS and CDR2 FNYEAQ. The CDR3 extends over 16 amino acids. Losses at the gene ends were 5 bases for V and 0 bases for J; bases not matched to a gene: 9. As DNA, the CDR3 is TGTGCCAGCAGCGCTACAGGGGTTAGGAACCAAGAGACCCAGTACTTC. It specifies CASSATGVRNQETQYF. Combining the CDR3 with reference TRBV7-6 and TRBJ2-5 gives the whole variable domain GAGVSQSPRYKVTKRGQDVALRCDPISGHVSLYWYRQALGQGPEFLTYFNYEAQQDKSGLPNDRFSAERPEGSISTLTIQRTEQRDSAMYRCASSATGVRNQETQYFGPGTRLLVL.

The rearrangement uses TRBV4-3 and TRBJ2-4, with 11 bases matching TRBD2. The CDR3 is 16 amino acids. Germline-derived CDR1 and CDR2 are LGHNA and YSLEER. The junction had 7 bases not matched to a gene; V was cut back by 0 bases and J by 9 bases. CDR3 in amino acids: CASSQDSSSGGLIQYF. The CDR3, as DNA: TGCGCCAGCAGCCAAGATTCATCTAGCGGGGGGCTCATTCAGTACTTC.

V usage is TRBV5-1 and J usage is TRBJ1-1; possibly TRBD1 for D (6 bases). Trimming took 0 bases from V and 4 from J, leaving 10 bases between them. This CDR3 region has 14 residues. CDR1 is SGHRS and CDR2 is YFSETQ in the germline V gene. The CDR3 sequence is CASSLDGGATEAFF. CDR3 in DNA: TGCGCCAGCAGCTTGGATGGGGGCGCCACTGAAGCTTTCTTT.

The chain employs TRBV27 and TRBJ1-6; D possibly corresponds to TRBD1 (5 bases). The CDR3 runs to 14 residues. Trimming stripped 7 bases from V and 9 bases from J, with 16 bases between. CDR1 and CDR2 from the germline V gene are MNHEY and SMNVEV (reference sequence). CDR3 amino acids: CASTGLTVPSPLHF. DNA for the CDR3: TGTGCCAGCACGGGTCTGACAGTACCTTCACCCCTCCACTTT.

The V call is TRBV13, the J call TRBJ1-2; D is perhaps TRBD1 (5 bases). V lost 3 bases and J lost 0, with 11 bases in between. The CDR3 has 15 amino acids. CDR1 PRHDT and CDR2 FYEKMQ come from the germline V gene (reference sequence). CDR3 sequence: CASSFDRDPNYGYTF. The CDR3 DNA reads as TGTGCCAGCAGCTTCGACAGAGACCCTAACTATGGCTACACCTTC.

This clone was recorded once. The chain has TRBV7-9 and TRBJ1-5, with a weak D call TRBD1 (6 bases). The CDR3 spans 16 residues. CDR1 is SEHNR, CDR2 FQNEAQ, per germline (reference sequence). The V end lost 1 base, the J end lost 2 bases, and 12 bases lay between the germline ends. The CDR3 reads CASSLESQGGNQPQHF. The CDR3 DNA reads as TGTGCCAGCAGCTTAGAATCACAGGGAGGCAATCAGCCCCAGCATTTT.

This clone was observed once. V usage is TRBV6-4 and J usage is TRBJ2-4, with TRBD2 identical over 7 bases. After removal of 3 bases from V and 6 bases from J, the junction contained 11 bases not matched to a gene. The V gene's germline CDR1 is MRHNA and CDR2 SNTAGT. The CDR3 has 16 residues. In nucleotides, the CDR3 is TGTGCCAGCAGTGAGTCCGGGGCCTCGGGGGGAAACATTCAGTACTTC. This translates into CASSESGASGGNIQYF.

The chain is built from TRBV5-4 and TRBJ1-1; D is unresolved. V dropped 2 bases and J dropped 4 bases, with 12 bases sitting between them. Germline CDR1 is SGHNT and CDR2 is YYREEE (reference sequence). CDR3 length: 14 amino acids. The CDR3 protein is CASSLISDSTEAFF. In DNA, the CDR3 is TGTGCCAGCAGCTTAATATCCGATAGCACTGAAGCTTTCTTT. Drawing the rest from reference TRBV5-4 and TRBJ1-1, the complete variable domain is ETGVTQSPTHLIKTRGQQVTLRCSSQSGHNTVSWYQQALGQGPQFIFQYYREEENGRGNFPPRFSGLQFPNYSSELNVNALELDDSALYLCASSLISDSTEAFFGQGTRLTVV.

This chain connects TRBV19 to TRBJ1-2; a weak D match, TRBD1 (5 bases). The CDR3 loop spans 16 amino acids. Trimming took 6 bases from V and 0 from J, leaving 17 bases between them. From germline, CDR1 is LNHDA and CDR2 SQIVND (reference sequence). CDR3 nucleotide sequence: TGTGCCAGTAGATCCCTCGACAGCTTCACTAACTATGGCTACACCTTC. Translating it yields CASRSLDSFTNYGYTF.

The chain recombines TRBV6-1 with TRBJ1-1; a weak D match, TRBD1 (5 bases). Germline CDR1 MNHNS, CDR2 SASEGT. This CDR3 region has 15 residues. Trimming pared 8 bases from V and 2 bases from J, leaving 18 bases between. The CDR3 bases are TGTGCCAGCCCATCCATCGTCGACAGCAACACTGAAGCTTTCTTT. It translates to CASPSIVDSNTEAFF.

The chain has TRBV19 and TRBJ1-2; 9 nucleotides match TRBD1. CDR1 LNHDA and CDR2 SQIVND come from the germline V gene (reference sequence). V shed 5 bases, J shed 2 bases, and the junction held 6 bases outside the gene matches. The CDR3 consists of 15 residues. In DNA, the CDR3 is TGTGCCAGTAGTTGGGCCGGGACAGGGAACTATGGCTACACCTTC. It specifies CASSWAGTGNYGYTF.

This sequence joins TRBV7-6 and TRBJ2-1, with 8 bases aligning to TRBD1. Germline CDR1 SGHVS, CDR2 FNYEAQ. There are 17 residues in the CDR3. J lost 0 bases, V lost 1 base, and 5 bases had no gene match. CDR3 sequence reads: CASSLVDRGLSYNEQFF. CDR3 nucleotide sequence: TGTGCCAGCAGCTTAGTAGACAGGGGACTCTCCTACAATGAGCAGTTCTTC. Full variable domain (rest looked up from reference TRBV7-6 and TRBJ2-1): GAGVSQSPRYKVTKRGQDVALRCDPISGHVSLYWYRQALGQGPEFLTYFNYEAQQDKSGLPNDRFSAERPEGSISTLTIQRTEQRDSAMYRCASSLVDRGLSYNEQFFGPGTRLTVL.

Concerning this clone itself: The limits of the CDR3 on the DNA are not certain, so only TCRdb's listed CDR3 is given. The gene calls are TRBV4-3 and TRBJ2-2; the D call of TRBD2 is as the table states it, not checked on the DNA. Including both end residues, the CDR3 is 20 amino acids long. Germline V CDR1 and CDR2: LGHNA, YSLEER. The CDR3 region is CASSQDLRFGGLADTGELFF.

This chain joins TRBV5-1 and TRBJ2-3, with TRBD1 as a possible D gene (6 bases). CDR1 and CDR2 (germline): SGHRS, YFSETQ. The CDR3 has 16 amino acids. V dropped 2 bases and J dropped 1 base, with 14 bases sitting between them. The CDR3 sequence: CASSFPGTRGTDTQYF. The DNA for the CDR3 is TGCGCCAGCAGCTTCCCCGGGACACGCGGCACAGATACGCAGTATTTT.

This clone was recorded a few times. This rearrangement joins TRBV19 to TRBJ2-7; D may be TRBD2 (9 bases). Per the germline V gene, CDR1 is LNHDA and CDR2 is SQIVND (reference sequence). The CDR3 runs to 15 residues. Between the trimmed V and J ends, which lost 6 bases and 2 bases, there was a span of 17 bases. The CDR3 coding sequence is TGTGCCAGTAGCCAGGGGGCTAGCGGGACCTACGAGCAGTACGTC. It encodes CASSQGASGTYEQYV.

The V call is TRBV6-5, the J call TRBJ1-2; no definite D call. The V and J ends lost 5 bases and 0 bases respectively, with 13 bases between them. The CDR3 is made up of 15 amino acids. Germline V gene sequence: CDR1 MNHEY, CDR2 SVGAGI. The CDR3 nucleotides read TGTGCCAGCAGTCCTATTCTCCAGGCTAACTATGGCTACACCTTC. It specifies CASSPILQANYGYTF.

This clone has only one observation. This chain connects TRBV28 to TRBJ2-2; D is perhaps TRBD2 (5 bases). The V end lost 7 bases, the J end lost 3 bases, and 9 bases lay between the germline ends. CDR1 and CDR2 (germline): MDHEN, SYDVKM. This CDR3 region has 13 residues. CDR3 in DNA: TGTGCCAGCACGTCCGGGGACACCGGGGAGCTGTTTTTT. Translated, it gives CASTSGDTGELFF.

This chain joins TRBV14 and TRBJ1-1; TRBD1 matches 12 bases. Germline V gene lookup returns CDR1 SGHDN and CDR2 FVKESK. After removal of 6 bases from V and 7 bases from J, the junction contained 15 bases not matched to a gene. The CDR3 spans 17 residues. The CDR3 DNA reads as TGTGCCAGCAGTCTCACAACCGGGACAGGGGGCAGGGTTGAAGCTTTCTTT. Translated: CASSLTTGTGGRVEAFF. Full variable domain (rest looked up from reference TRBV14 and TRBJ1-1): EAGVTQFPSHSVIEKGQTVTLRCDPISGHDNLYWYRRVMGKEIKFLLHFVKESKQDESGMPNNRFLAERTGGTYSTLKVQPAELEDSGVYFCASSLTTGTGGRVEAFFGQGTRLTVV.